One sample yielded the 15 T cell receptor beta chains listed below, sequenced in a study of post-analysis software for immune sequencing data. Regarding the study as a whole: Included in a set of about 5 TRBV segments more frequent in patients than controls were TRBV5-6, TRBV5-1 and TRBV20-1.

Which antigens these TCRs recognize remains unknown. Unique molecular identifiers had been added to the TCR beta cDNA libraries. MiXCR was run by TCRdb on the PCR reads, yielding one entry per CDR3 protein. The profile shows hundreds of thousands of distinct CDR3 sequences, roughly 35% of them singletons. Sequenced: blood. All receptors come from a girl aged 10-17 years with multiple sclerosis.

The CDR3 spells CASSLTGSNTGELFF. The CDR3 nucleotides are TGTGCCAGCAGCTTAACGGGCTCGAACACCGGGGAGCTGTTTTTT. The chain couples TRBV7-9 to TRBJ2-2; D gene unclear. The CDR3 spans 15 residues. The V end was cut by 2 bases, the J end by 0 bases, with 7 bases between. The V gene's germline CDR1 is SEHNR and CDR2 FQNEAQ (reference sequence). Combining the CDR3 with reference TRBV7-9 and TRBJ2-2 gives the whole variable domain DTGVSQNPRHKITKRGQNVTFRCDPISEHNRLYWYRQTLGQGPEFLTYFQNEAQLEKSRLLSDRFSAERPKGSFSTLEIQRTEQGDSAMYLCASSLTGSNTGELFFGEGSRLTVL.

The chain combines TRBV6-2 or TRBV6-3 with TRBJ2-7; D is perhaps TRBD1 (6 bases). Per the germline V gene, CDR1 is MNHEY and CDR2 is SVGEGT. The CDR3 extends over 13 amino acids. The V gene lost 6 bases and the J gene lost 2 bases, with 11 bases spanning the gap. This CDR3 is CASSTRTAYEQYF. The CDR3 DNA follows: TGTGCCAGCAGCACGAGGACAGCCTACGAGCAGTACTTC.

The chain is built from TRBV2 and TRBJ1-5, with D perhaps matching TRBD1 (5 bases). Germline CDR1 reads SNHLY; CDR2 reads FYNNEI. This CDR3 is built from 16 residues. The ends were cut back, 6 bases at V and 0 bases at J, with 15 bases in the middle. The CDR3: CASRGLQAYSNQPQHF. The CDR3 bases are TGTGCCAGCAGGGGTCTACAGGCATATAGCAATCAGCCCCAGCATTTT.

This clonotype was picked up a small number of times. The chain carries TRBV20-1 and TRBJ2-5; 7 bases fit TRBD2. Germline CDR1 reads DFQATT; CDR2 reads SNEGSKA (reference sequence). The CDR3 has 12 amino acids. V lost 5 bases to trimming and J lost 3 bases; unmatched junction nucleotides: 3. The CDR3 DNA follows: TGCAGTGCTGTCGGACTAGAAGAGACCCAGTACTTC. Translation: CSAVGLEETQYF.

Note on this clonotype: A much larger clone differs from this one at a single base, so this may be a read error. The gene calls are TRBV10-3 and TRBJ1-5, with 11 nucleotides matching TRBD1. This CDR3 spans 15 amino acids. Trimming took 6 bases from V and 4 from J; bases not matched to a gene: 5. Germline V gene data show CDR1 as ENHRY and CDR2 as SYGVKD. The CDR3 is CAIRNGQGANQPQHF. CDR3 nucleotide sequence: TGTGCCATCAGGAACGGACAGGGGGCAAATCAGCCCCAGCATTTT.

A few counts support this clonotype. The chain employs TRBV7-9 and TRBJ2-2; D not resolved. Trimming removed 2 bases at V and 1 base at J, with 2 bases between. The CDR3 totals 13 residues. CDR1 is SEHNR and CDR2 is FQNEAQ in the germline V gene (reference sequence). This CDR3 reads CASSLLNTGELFF. The CDR3 region has the DNA TGTGCCAGCAGCTTATTGAACACCGGGGAGCTGTTTTTT.

This clonotype was seen at least ten times. The V call is TRBV12-3 or TRBV12-4, the J call TRBJ2-3; 11 nucleotides match TRBD2. J gave up 2 bases and V 6 bases, and 4 bases lay outside the gene matches. The CDR3 is 15 amino acids. CDR3 loop: CASSRLAGFTDTQYF. The CDR3, as DNA: TGTGCCAGCAGCCGACTAGCGGGGTTCACAGATACGCAGTATTTT.

In the case of this clonotype: One end of the junction does not line up with germline, which may come from a read error. CDR3 region: CANSVGGQGLYGYTF. Written as DNA, the CDR3 is TGTGCCAACAGCGTAGGGGGACAGGGCCTTTATGGCTACACCTTC. The chain uses TRBV9 and TRBJ1-2; 9 bases map to TRBD1. The CDR3 covers 15 residues. Germline loops: CDR1 SGDLS, CDR2 YYNGEE. The whole variable domain, filled in from reference TRBV9 and TRBJ1-2, reads DSGVTQTPKHLITATGQRVTLRCSPRSGDLSVYWYQQSLDQGLQFLIQYYNGEERAKGNILERFSAQQFPDLHSELNLSSLELGDSALYFCANSVGGQGLYGYTFGSGTRLTVV.

V gene TRBV5-4 combines with J gene TRBJ2-2; 7 bases map to TRBD2. Germline V CDR1 and CDR2: SGHNT, YYREEE (reference sequence). This CDR3 has 16 residues. The J segment lost 4 bases and the V segment lost 4 bases, leaving 10 bases of the junction unmatched. The CDR3 loop reads CASSPGKAGLTGELFF. The DNA of the CDR3 is TGTGCCAGCAGCCCAGGAAAAGCGGGACTCACCGGGGAGCTGTTTTTT. The whole variable domain, remainder taken from reference TRBV5-4 and TRBJ2-2, is ETGVTQSPTHLIKTRGQQVTLRCSSQSGHNTVSWYQQALGQGPQFIFQYYREEENGRGNFPPRFSGLQFPNYSSELNVNALELDDSALYLCASSPGKAGLTGELFFGEGSRLTVL.

The chain employs TRBV2 and TRBJ1-4; a weak D match, TRBD1 (5 bases). CDR1 is SNHLY and CDR2 is FYNNEI in the germline V gene. V was shortened by 7 bases and J by 4 bases, with 16 bases between the two germline ends. The CDR3 consists of 15 residues. The CDR3 bases are TGTGCCAGCACCGCCAGGGCACTTGGTAATGAAAAACTGTTTTTT. Translation: CASTARALGNEKLFF.

In the case of this clonotype: Germline is not matched at one junction end, which may reflect a read error. The chain has TRBV10-3 and TRBJ2-1; D perhaps matches TRBD1 (5 bases). The germline V gene has CDR1 ENHRY and CDR2 SYGVKD. The CDR3 totals 14 residues. The CDR3 DNA reads TGTGCCATCAGTGAGTCACAGGCCTCGGATGAGCGGTTCTTC. It is translated as CAISESQASDERFF.

This chain links TRBV10-1 with TRBJ2-1, with no clear D. This CDR3 is 14 amino acids long. V was trimmed by 4 bases and J by 0 bases, leaving 7 bases between them. CDR1 and CDR2 from the germline V gene are WNHNN and SYGVQD (reference sequence). This CDR3 reads CASSGSDSYNEQFF. Here the CDR3 DNA reads TGCGCCAGCAGTGGGTCTGACTCCTACAATGAGCAGTTCTTC.

This clonotype came up a few times. The CDR3 nucleotides read TGTGCCAGCAGTCAGGGTTCTAGCACAGATACGCAGTATTTT. Residues: CASSQGSSTDTQYF. The V call is TRBV12-3 or TRBV12-4, the J call TRBJ2-3; perhaps TRBD1 as D (5 bases). Trimming stripped 5 bases from V and 0 bases from J, with 9 bases between. This CDR3 spans 14 amino acids.

The V call is TRBV4-1, the J call TRBJ2-1, with D perhaps TRBD2 (7 bases). The germline V gene encodes CDR1 MGHRA and CDR2 YSYEKL. This CDR3 is built from 16 residues. V was pared by 1 base and J by 8 bases, with 18 bases between. CDR3 amino acids: CASSQVWGGAGDEQFF. The CDR3 nucleotides read TGCGCCAGCAGCCAAGTCTGGGGGGGCGCTGGCGATGAGCAGTTCTTC.

This clonotype was counted only a few times. The chain uses TRBV2 and TRBJ2-7; the D gene is possibly TRBD1 (6 bases). The CDR3 extends over 14 amino acids. V lost 6 bases to trimming and J lost 5 bases, with 17 bases between them. Germline V lookup: CDR1 SNHLY, CDR2 FYNNEI. As DNA, the CDR3 is TGTGCCAGCAGGCCCCTACAGGGTTTGCACGAGCAGTACTTC. This codes for CASRPLQGLHEQYF.